These 13 T cell receptor beta chains came from one sample sequenced in a study of blood T cell repertoires in COVID-19. The data were produced by immunoSEQ multiplex PCR, yet TCRdb's version contains in-frame clones alone and is incomplete. The sample holds under 300,000 clones, 84% seen once. Sample: peripheral blood. These receptors originate from a man aged 35 to 55 who had recovered from COVID-19.

This chain links TRBV6-2 or TRBV6-3 with TRBJ1-5; maybe TRBD1 (5 bases). Between the trimmed V and J ends, which lost 8 bases and 4 bases, there was a span of 12 bases. The CDR3 runs to 13 residues. From germline, CDR1 is MNHEY and CDR2 SVGEGT. CDR3 sequence (DNA): TGTGCCAGCGGCCTACAGGAGAATCAGCCCCAGCATTTT. It is translated as CASGLQENQPQHF.

The chain employs TRBV5-4 and TRBJ2-7; 8 bases are a match to TRBD2. The CDR3 runs to 14 residues. The germline V gene has CDR1 SGHNT and CDR2 YYREEE (reference sequence). Trimming cost V 4 bases and J 0 bases; bases outside gene matches: 3. The DNA of the CDR3 is TGTGCCAGCAGCGAGACTAGCGACTCCTACGAGCAGTACTTC. Its protein product is CASSETSDSYEQYF.

This chain connects TRBV3-1 (or the pseudogene TRBV3-2) to TRBJ2-1; 12 nucleotides match TRBD2. Germline V gene lookup returns CDR1 LGHDT and CDR2 YNNKEL (reference sequence). The ends lost 0 bases at V and 8 bases at J; junction bases unmatched: 11. The CDR3 has 18 amino acids. CDR3 in DNA: TGTGCCAGCAGCCAAGATCGTCGGTGGCTAGCGGGGGGGTATGAGCAGTTCTTC. This codes for CASSQDRRWLAGGYEQFF.

In this sample, this clone turned up many times. This chain joins TRBV6-4 and TRBJ1-2; 9 bases fit TRBD1. Germline V gives CDR1 MRHNA, CDR2 SNTAGT. This CDR3 is 13 amino acids long. Unmatched junction bases numbered 4, after V lost 0 bases and J lost 11 bases. The CDR3 DNA sequence: TGTGCCAGCAGTGACTCTGGGACAGGGCAGTACACCTTC. It translates to CASSDSGTGQYTF.

V and J are TRBV7-2 and TRBJ2-5; 8 bases align to TRBD1. CDR1 is SGHTA, CDR2 FQGNSA, per germline. With V trimmed by 3 bases and J by 3 bases, 3 bases remained unmatched. The length of the CDR3 is 14 residues. The CDR3 spells CASSFNRGKETQYF. The CDR3, as DNA: TGTGCCAGCAGCTTTAACAGGGGGAAAGAGACCCAGTACTTC.

This chain joins TRBV7-2 and TRBJ2-1; D may be TRBD2 (7 bases). With 2 bases removed from V and 4 bases from J, the gap between germline ends came to 12 bases. Looked up from germline, CDR1 is SGHTA and CDR2 is FQGNSA. The CDR3 sequence is 15 residues long. CDR3 sequence reads: CASSLLAGAYNEQFF. The CDR3 DNA sequence: TGTGCCAGCAGCTTACTCGCGGGGGCTTACAATGAGCAGTTCTTC. The full variable domain, in which reference TRBV7-2 and TRBJ2-1 provide the parts outside the CDR3, is GAGVSQSPSNKVTEKGKDVELRCDPISGHTALYWYRQSLGQGLEFLIYFQGNSAPDKSGLPSDRFSAERTGGSVSTLTIQRTQQEDSAVYLCASSLLAGAYNEQFFGPGTRLTVL.

This chain links TRBV5-1 with TRBJ2-7, with 9 nucleotides matching TRBD1. This CDR3 has 18 amino acids. Trimming cost V 2 bases and J 3 bases; bases outside gene matches: 15. Per the germline V gene, CDR1 is SGHRS and CDR2 is YFSETQ. CDR3 nucleotide sequence: TGCGCCAGCAGCTTTTTAGGAGGTACCCGGGACAGGGTCTACGAGCAGTACTTC. This codes for CASSFLGGTRDRVYEQYF.

The V and J genes are TRBV6-1 and TRBJ2-5, with 9 bases matching TRBD2. The CDR3 totals 19 residues. In germline, CDR1 is MNHNS, CDR2 SASEGT. The trim removed 2 bases at V and 4 bases at J, leaving 17 bases unmatched. The CDR3 bases are TGTGCCAGCAGTGAACGATGGAAGACGGCGGGGGGGCCACGAGAGACCCAGTACTTC. Translated: CASSERWKTAGGPRETQYF.

V and J are TRBV29-1 and TRBJ1-4; D is possibly TRBD1 (5 bases). The CDR3 sequence is 12 residues long. CDR1 SQVTM and CDR2 ANQGSEA come from the germline V gene. The V end lost 6 bases, the J end lost 8 bases, and 13 bases lay between the germline ends. CDR3 coding DNA: TGCAGCGTGGAGGACGGGGGGGAAAAACTGTTTTTT. This gives the protein CSVEDGGEKLFF.

The V gene is TRBV11-2, the J gene TRBJ1-2; D gene unclear. Germline assignment: CDR1 SGHAT and CDR2 FQNNGV. The CDR3 is 16 amino acids. V gave up 0 bases and J gave up 3 bases, with 14 bases separating them. The CDR3 DNA sequence: TGTGCCAGCAGCTTAGAGAACCGAGTCCAGGACTATGGCTACACCTTC. It encodes CASSLENRVQDYGYTF.

The CDR3 loop is CAIRGGLGVPSTDTQYF. CDR3 DNA sequence: TGTGCCATCAGAGGGGGACTAGGGGTTCCAAGCACAGATACGCAGTATTTT. The chain combines TRBV10-3 with TRBJ2-3, with 8 bases lining up with TRBD2. This CDR3 comprises 17 residues. Germline V CDR1 and CDR2: ENHRY, SYGVKD. After removal of 6 bases from V and 0 bases from J, the junction contained 11 bases not matched to a gene.

The rearrangement uses TRBV5-4 and TRBJ2-5, with D unresolved. Germline CDR1 is SGHNT and CDR2 is YYREEE (reference sequence). The CDR3 is made up of 13 amino acids. V was clipped by 5 bases and J by 3 bases, with 11 bases between them. CDR3 sequence: CASSPHTEETQYF. CDR3 DNA: TGTGCCAGCAGTCCCCACACAGAAGAGACCCAGTACTTC. Full variable domain (rest looked up from reference TRBV5-4 and TRBJ2-5): ETGVTQSPTHLIKTRGQQVTLRCSSQSGHNTVSWYQQALGQGPQFIFQYYREEENGRGNFPPRFSGLQFPNYSSELNVNALELDDSALYLCASSPHTEETQYFGPGTRLLVL.

In DNA, the CDR3 is TGTGCCTGGAGTCTCGGGACAGCTGCTACCTATGGCTACACCTTC. Protein: CAWSLGTAATYGYTF. This chain links TRBV30 with TRBJ1-2; TRBD1 matches 7 bases. Germline V gene sequence: CDR1 GTSNPN, CDR2 SVGIG (reference sequence). V gave up 2 bases and J gave up 4 bases; unmatched junction bases: 10. CDR3 length: 15 amino acids. Full variable domain (remainder filled in from reference TRBV30 and TRBJ1-2): SQTIHQWPATLVQPVGSPLSLECTVEGTSNPNLYWYRQAAGRGLQLLFYSVGIGQISSEVPQNLSASRPQDRQFILSSKKLLLSDSGFYLCAWSLGTAATYGYTFGSGTRLTVV.